Below, 22 T cell receptor beta chains from the same sample are listed, as sequenced in a study of tumor-infiltrating lymphocytes in oesophageal squamous cell carcinoma. Using its own MiXCR run on the PCR reads, TCRdb lists one record per CDR3 protein. The sample has tens of thousands of distinct CDR3 sequences; around 38% are singletons. Material for sequencing was esophageal tumor tissue. The receptor set was obtained from a male donor with esophageal squamous cell carcinoma.

This clonotype has a count of ten or more. CDR3 region: CASSRRGEYNEQFF. The CDR3 DNA is TGCGCCAGCAGCAGGAGGGGGGAATACAATGAGCAGTTCTTC. The chain combines TRBV5-1 with TRBJ2-1; D may match TRBD1 or TRBD2 (6 bases each). Germline CDR1 reads SGHRS; CDR2 reads YFSETQ. This CDR3 is 14 amino acids long. The V end lost 4 bases, the J end lost 4 bases, and 12 bases lay between the germline ends.

This clonotype was observed at least ten times. J is TRBJ2-7 and V is TRBV7-8; 7 nucleotides agree with TRBD2. The ends lost 5 bases at V and 4 bases at J; junction bases unmatched: 11. The CDR3 runs to 15 residues. CDR1 SGHVS and CDR2 FQNEAQ come from the germline V gene. For the CDR3, the DNA is TGTGCCAGCAGCCCTTGGGGGACGGGAGGTTACGAGCAGTACTTC. Residues: CASSPWGTGGYEQYF.

Points on this clonotype: A read error is possible here, since a much larger clone lies one base away. For the CDR3, the DNA is TGTGCCAGCTCACCTAACGACAGGGTCCCAGATACGCAGCATTTT. This codes for CASSPNDRVPDTQHF. This sequence joins TRBV18 and TRBJ2-3, with TRBD1 matching 7 bases. The J call may be mistaken, given a closer DNA end match to TRBJ1-5. Germline V gene data show CDR1 as KGHSH and CDR2 as LQKENI. The length of the CDR3 is 15 residues.

Comments on this clonotype: This may arise from a read error, as a much more abundant clone is one base away. The chain joins TRBV7-2 to TRBJ2-5, with D possibly matching TRBD2 (5 bases). The assigned J gene may be wrong: the sequence end matches TRBJ2-1 better. The CDR3 contains 16 residues. Germline loops: CDR1 SGHTA, CDR2 FQGNSA. DNA for the CDR3: TGTGCCAGCAGCTTACTAGAGCACGGCGGGTACAATGAGCAGTTCTTC. As protein: CASSLLEHGGYNEQFF.

The chain carries TRBV7-2 and TRBJ2-7; no firm D call. V dropped 0 bases and J dropped 7 bases, with 31 bases sitting between them. Germline V lookup: CDR1 SGHTA, CDR2 FQGNSA. The CDR3 loop spans 20 amino acids. CDR3 residues: CASSLAYPTGQGDNYNEQYF. In DNA form, the CDR3 reads TGTGCCAGCAGCTTAGCGTATCCGACGGGCCAAGGTGACAACTACAATGAGCAGTACTTC.

This CDR3 is CASSFEGTVNQPQHF. CDR3 DNA: TGTGCCAGCAGCTTTGAGGGGACGGTCAATCAGCCCCAGCATTTT. The chain links TRBV7-2 to TRBJ1-5; tentative D call: TRBD1 (5 bases). Germline values: CDR1 SGHTA, CDR2 FQGNSA. Trimming cost V 3 bases and J 3 bases, with 12 bases left between them. The CDR3 contains 15 residues. Filled out from reference TRBV7-2 and TRBJ1-5, the complete variable domain reads GAGVSQSPSNKVTEKGKDVELRCDPISGHTALYWYRQSLGQGLEFLIYFQGNSAPDKSGLPSDRFSAERTGGSVSTLTIQRTQQEDSAVYLCASSFEGTVNQPQHFGDGTRLSIL.

In its sample, this clonotype was seen many times. This may stem from a read error, because a much larger clone lies one nucleotide away. This chain uses TRBV7-9 with TRBJ2-3; possibly TRBD1 for D (7 bases). Germline CDR1 reads SEHNR; CDR2 reads FQNEAQ (reference sequence). The germline V and J ends were trimmed by 5 bases and 14 bases, with 20 bases remaining between them. There are 13 residues in the CDR3. CDR3 DNA sequence: TGTGCCAGCAGCCTTGACAGGGACCGGGAGCTGTATTTT. Translation: CASSLDRDRELYF.

The chain recombines TRBV6-1 with TRBJ2-5, with 9 bases matching TRBD1. The last part of the DNA fits TRBJ2-7 better; the J call may be wrong. The V gene's germline CDR1 is MNHNS and CDR2 SASEGT. This CDR3 region has 14 residues. The CDR3 sequence is CASNTGTGSYEQYF. Written as DNA, the CDR3 is TGTGCCAGCAATACCGGGACAGGGTCCTACGAGCAGTACTTC.

This clonotype was picked up many times. The gene calls are TRBV11-2 and TRBJ2-3, with 7 positions matching TRBD2. The V gene's germline CDR1 is SGHAT and CDR2 FQNNGV. There are 16 residues in the CDR3. Trimming took 5 bases from V and 1 from J; bases not matched to a gene: 9. The CDR3 DNA is TGTGCCAGCAGCCCCCGGGAGGCCCATCGCACAGATACGCAGTATTTT. This translates into CASSPREAHRTDTQYF.

By share, this clonotype ranks as medium-sized. The chain joins TRBV7-8 to TRBJ1-4; D gene unclear. Trimming cost V 5 bases and J 4 bases, with 17 bases left between them. The CDR3 has 16 amino acids. CDR1 is SGHVS, CDR2 FQNEAQ, per germline. The CDR3 sequence is CASSPPRFGINEKLFF. CDR3 coding DNA: TGTGCCAGCAGCCCGCCTCGTTTCGGGATTAATGAAAAACTGTTTTTT.

A remark on this clonotype: Given the absence of the conserved phenylalanine or tryptophan at the CDR3 end, a read error is likely. The DNA is left out, because the CDR3 cannot be placed on it with certainty; the CDR3 is given as TCRdb lists it. The chain carries TRBV11-2 and TRBJ2-7; the table gives TRBD2 as D, unverified against the DNA. The CDR3 is 18 residues long, counting both termini. Germline V lookup: CDR1 SGHAT, CDR2 FQNNGV. The CDR3 here is CASSLAGLAGGYEQYFGN.

This clonotype was found many times. The rearrangement links TRBV28 to TRBJ2-7; no reliable D call. CDR3 length: 12 residues. Germline CDR1 reads MDHEN; CDR2 reads SYDVKM. Trimming stripped 6 bases from V and 9 bases from J, with 15 bases between. The DNA for the CDR3 is TGTGCCAGCAGCCGAGACCCAGTCGGGCAGTACTTC. It yields the protein CASSRDPVGQYF.

This clonotype was seen a few times. V gene TRBV25-1 combines with J gene TRBJ2-2; 7 positions agree with TRBD2. The CDR3 totals 15 residues. J was trimmed by 6 bases and V by 7 bases; bases with no gene match: 11. From germline, CDR1 is MGHDK and CDR2 SYGVNS. The CDR3, as DNA: TGTGCCAGCAAGGGAGCGCTGGGGGGGGCCGGGGAGCTGTTTTTT. It is translated as CASKGALGGAGELFF.

The rearrangement links TRBV11-3 to TRBJ2-4; D ambiguous. The CDR3 runs 13 residues. Trimming stripped 1 base from V and 13 bases from J, with 14 bases between. Germline CDR1 SGHNT, CDR2 YENEEA. In DNA, the CDR3 is TGTGCCAGCAGCTTAGGCCGCAGAGATGAGCAGTACTTC. Translating it yields CASSLGRRDEQYF.

The sample holds many counts of this clonotype. The chain is built from TRBV6-1 and TRBJ2-7; TRBD1 matches at 7 bases. CDR1 and CDR2 from the germline V gene are MNHNS and SASEGT. The CDR3 spans 15 residues. V was pared by 6 bases and J by 3 bases, with 11 bases of the junction left unmatched. Here the CDR3 DNA reads TGTGCCAGCAGCTTCACCCGGGACAGCTACTACGAGCAGTACTTC. Its protein product is CASSFTRDSYYEQYF.

Many counts were recorded for this clonotype. One base away lies a much larger clone, so this may be a sequencing read error. The chain combines TRBV7-8 with TRBJ2-1; D remains ambiguous. The J call may be wrong; the DNA end is better matched by TRBJ2-7. Germline V lookup: CDR1 SGHVS, CDR2 FQNEAQ. The CDR3 contains 15 residues. CDR3 in amino acids: CASSYRQSSYNEQYF. CDR3 nucleotide sequence: TGTGCCAGCAGCTACAGACAAAGCTCCTACAATGAGCAGTACTTC.

This clonotype was recorded many times. This rearrangement joins TRBV4-1 to TRBJ1-5; D gene unclear. CDR1 and CDR2 from the germline V gene are MGHRA and YSYEKL. The CDR3 loop spans 15 amino acids. Trimming cost V 1 base and J 0 bases, with 7 bases left between them. DNA of the CDR3: TGCGCCAGCAGCCAAGTACGGGGTAGCAATCAGCCCCAGCATTTT. Translating gives CASSQVRGSNQPQHF.

The V and J genes are TRBV4-1 and TRBJ2-2; D remains unclear. From germline, CDR1 is MGHRA and CDR2 YSYEKL. CDR3 size: 17 residues. The ends were cut back, 0 bases at V and 0 bases at J, with 11 bases in the middle. The CDR3 here is CASSQDWITTNTGELFF. The CDR3 nucleotides are TGCGCCAGCAGCCAAGATTGGATAACCACGAACACCGGGGAGCTGTTTTTT.

The sample holds many counts of this clonotype. The chain joins TRBV6-6 to TRBJ2-7; 13 nucleotides agree with TRBD2. The CDR3 has 15 residues. Germline V gene data show CDR1 as MNHNY and CDR2 as SVGAGI (reference sequence). J lost 5 bases, V lost 0 bases, and 1 base had no gene match. CDR3 bases: TGTGCCAGCAGTTACTCGACTAGCGGGGGGAACGAGCAGTACTTC. The encoded protein is CASSYSTSGGNEQYF.

CDR3 in DNA: TGTGCCAGCAGCCAAACTATCTATGGCTACACCTTC. Its protein is CASSQTIYGYTF. The chain has TRBV3-1 and TRBJ1-2; no definite D call. Germline-derived CDR1 and CDR2 are LGHDT and YNNKEL (reference sequence). CDR3 length equals 12 residues. V lost 2 bases, J lost 4 bases, and 5 bases lay in between. Together with reference TRBV3-1 and TRBJ1-2, the CDR3 gives the full variable domain: DTAVSQTPKYLVTQMGNDKSIKCEQNLGHDTMYWYKQDSKKFLKIMFSYNNKELIINETVPNRFSPKSPDKAHLNLHINSLELGDSAVYFCASSQTIYGYTFGSGTRLTVV.

The CDR3 bases are TGTGCCAGCAGAAAAGAGGGGTACAATGAGCAGTTCTTC. Protein product: CASRKEGYNEQFF. The chain links TRBV7-4 to TRBJ2-3, with D tentatively TRBD1 or TRBD2 (5 bases each). Judging by the DNA end, TRBJ2-1 fits better; the J call may be wrong. In germline, CDR1 is SGHVT, CDR2 SQSDAQ. CDR3 length: 13 amino acids.

In this sample, this clonotype is medium-sized. This rearrangement joins TRBV6-1 to TRBJ2-5; no clear D. Between the trimmed V and J ends, which lost 5 bases and 5 bases, there was a span of 12 bases. The CDR3 has 13 residues. Germline V gene lookup returns CDR1 MNHNS and CDR2 SASEGT. For the CDR3, the DNA is TGTGCCAGCAGTTATAATGGTGCGGAGACCCAGTACTTC. Translation gives CASSYNGAETQYF.